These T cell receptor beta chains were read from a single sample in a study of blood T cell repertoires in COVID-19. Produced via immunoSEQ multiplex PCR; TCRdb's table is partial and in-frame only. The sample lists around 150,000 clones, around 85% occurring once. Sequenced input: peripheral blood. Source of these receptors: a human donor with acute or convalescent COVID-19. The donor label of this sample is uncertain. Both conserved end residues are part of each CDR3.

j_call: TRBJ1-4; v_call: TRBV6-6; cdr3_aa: CASSYIGAVNEKLFF
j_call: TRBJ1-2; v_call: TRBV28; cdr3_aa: CASSLPGTGKKYTF
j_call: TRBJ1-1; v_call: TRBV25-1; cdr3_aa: CASSTTGVNTEAFF
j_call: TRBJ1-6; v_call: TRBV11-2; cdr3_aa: CASSFRANSPLHF
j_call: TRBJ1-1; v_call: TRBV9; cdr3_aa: CAGSISGDTEAFF
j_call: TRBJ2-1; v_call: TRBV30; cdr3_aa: CAWSPLDPSYNEQFF
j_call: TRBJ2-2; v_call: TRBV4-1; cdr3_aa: CASSQYAQDGGRVTGELFF
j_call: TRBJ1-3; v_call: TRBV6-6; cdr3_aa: CASSNGGGRGNTIYF
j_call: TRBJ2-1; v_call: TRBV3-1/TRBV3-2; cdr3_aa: CASSPRDRLDEQFF
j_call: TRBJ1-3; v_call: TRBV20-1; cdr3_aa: CSASGGAGNTIYF
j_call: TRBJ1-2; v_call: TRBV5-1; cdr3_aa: CASSLGQSSYGYTF
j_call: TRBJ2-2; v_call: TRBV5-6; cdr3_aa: CASSLEDRGALFF
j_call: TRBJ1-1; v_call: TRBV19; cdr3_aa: CASTGEEVLNTEAFF
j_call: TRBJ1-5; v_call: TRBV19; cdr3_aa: CASSIDNARGRPQHF
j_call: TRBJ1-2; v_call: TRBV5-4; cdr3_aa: CASSPTGNYGYTF
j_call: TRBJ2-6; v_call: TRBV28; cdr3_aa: CASSFSGGANVLTF
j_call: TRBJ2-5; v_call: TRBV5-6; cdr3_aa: CASSSPGEGETQYF
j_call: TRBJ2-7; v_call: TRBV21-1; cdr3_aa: CASSLTRAYEQYF
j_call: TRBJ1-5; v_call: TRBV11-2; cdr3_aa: CASSSSAGRNQPQHF
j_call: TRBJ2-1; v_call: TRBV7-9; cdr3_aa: CASSLAQRTGGNEQFF
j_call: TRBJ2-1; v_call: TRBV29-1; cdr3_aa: CSAARDREQFF
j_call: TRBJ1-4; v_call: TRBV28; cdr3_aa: CATARDRVNMVTNEKLFF
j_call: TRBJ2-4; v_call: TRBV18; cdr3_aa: CASSPGPGGGNIQYF